The rows below give T cell receptor beta chains drawn from one sample of a study of cytomegalovirus exposure and HLA in healthy donors. Produced via immunoSEQ multiplex PCR; TCRdb's table is partial and in-frame only. The sample lists about 190,000 clones; around 79% were seen once. Sequences were obtained from PBMCs. The receptors stem from a woman aged 18-35 years in good health and CMV-seronegative. Both conserved end residues are part of each CDR3. The D gene is left open where the match is weak. Part of the rows lack a size; the others show once, few, many or a class for expanded clones.

>NA|NA|TRBJ1-1|TRBV7-9
TGTTCCAGCAGCCAAGCCACAGGGAACACTGAAGCTTTCTTT
CSSSQATGNTEAFF
>TRBD1|NA|TRBJ1-5|TRBV6-9
TGTGCCAGCAGTTCCCCCACAGGGGGCAATCAGCCCCAGCATTTT
CASSSPTGGNQPQHF
>TRBD1|once|TRBJ1-5|TRBV4-3
TGCGCCAGCAGCCAAACACAGGGGGCGTTGCATCAGCCCCAGCATTTT
CASSQTQGALHQPQHF
>NA|NA|TRBJ2-1|TRBV11-2
TGTGCCAGCAGCCCATATTCTAGGGACATGAGCTCCTACAATGAGCAGTTCTTC
CASSPYSRDMSSYNEQFF
>TRBD2|once|TRBJ2-3|TRBV4-1
TGCGCCAGCAGCCAAGGGTTGATGACGGGAGGGCCAGCAGATACGCAGTATTTT
CASSQGLMTGGPADTQYF
>TRBD2|NA|TRBJ2-1|TRBV6-5
TGTGCCAGCAGTTACTCTGGGACTAGCGGATACAATGAGCAGTTCTTC
CASSYSGTSGYNEQFF
>TRBD2|few|TRBJ2-3|TRBV15
TGTGCCACCAGCAGAGAGGCGGGAGAAGGCCCAGATACGCAGTATTTT
CATSREAGEGPDTQYF
>TRBD1|NA|TRBJ2-7|TRBV7-6
TGTGCCAGCAGCCCAGGGGGACAGGGGGCTGTCGAGCAGTACTTC
CASSPGGQGAVEQYF
>NA|NA|TRBJ2-3|TRBV7-8
TGTGCCAGCAGCTTAGCCCGGGGGACAGATACGCAGTATTTT
CASSLARGTDTQYF
>TRBD1|NA|TRBJ2-2|TRBV4-2
TGTGCCAGCAGCCAAATGGGACAGACGAACACCGGGGAGCTGTTTTTT
CASSQMGQTNTGELFF